The 23 T cell receptor beta chains below come from one sample, sequenced in a study of molecular identifiers for immune sequencing clone quantification. TCRdb used MiXCR to reprocess the PCR reads, holding one entry per CDR3 protein. The profile shows 90,000 or so distinct CDR3 sequences, around a quarter of them singletons. Sequencing was performed on naive CD8+ T cells from blood, with Jurkat cell RNA spiked in. This sample's subset: FACS-sorted CD8+CD4-CCR7+CD45RA+ naive T cells. The receptors originated from a human donor in good health. Some libraries in this study had Jurkat cell RNA spiked in.

This clonotype has only one observation. J is TRBJ2-3 and V is TRBV5-1, with TRBD1 as a possible D gene (6 bases). There are 15 residues in the CDR3. Germline lookup yields CDR1 SGHRS and CDR2 YFSETQ. V lost 0 bases and J 3 bases, leaving 11 bases between the germline ends. CDR3 in amino acids: CASSLEQGETDTQYF. The CDR3 nucleotides are TGCGCCAGCAGCTTGGAACAGGGAGAAACAGATACGCAGTATTTT.

This clonotype was detected many times. V usage is TRBV5-6 and J usage is TRBJ2-3; 8 bases align to TRBD1. Germline values: CDR1 SGHDT, CDR2 YYEEEE. With 4 bases clipped from V and 4 bases from J, the junction kept 14 bases outside the gene matches. The CDR3 sequence is 17 residues long. The CDR3 protein is CASSHAGGIRQADTQYF. Written as DNA, the CDR3 is TGTGCCAGCAGCCACGCAGGGGGCATAAGGCAGGCAGATACGCAGTATTTT.

About this clonotype: This could be a read error, since a much larger clone is one nucleotide away. The chain is built from TRBV20-1 and TRBJ2-3, with D unclear. The germline CDR1 and CDR2 sequences are DFQATT and SNEGSKA (reference sequence). The CDR3 runs 10 residues. The CDR3 loop is CSAIADTQCF. The CDR3 region has the DNA TGCAGTGCTATCGCAGATACGCAGTGTTTT.

Of note for this clonotype: This clone may be a read error of a much larger clone one base away. V usage is TRBV25-1 and J usage is TRBJ2-7, with D perhaps TRBD1 (6 bases). Germline V gives CDR1 MGHDK, CDR2 SYGVNS. This CDR3 has 13 residues. Here the CDR3 DNA reads TGTGCCACCGCCGGGACAAGACGCTACGAGCAGCACTTC. It is translated as CATAGTRRYEQHF.

This chain links TRBV12-2 with TRBJ2-3; TRBD1 was called by the table and not checked on the DNA. TRBV12-2 is flagged as a pseudogene. CDR3 length: 16 amino acids. The CDR3 sequence is CASRHPGRVHTDTQYF. The CDR3 DNA sequence: TGTGCAAGTCGCCATCCCGGGAGGGTACACACAGATACGCAGTATTTT.

The table lists this clonotype with many counts. The rearrangement links TRBV7-9 to TRBJ2-1, with D perhaps matching TRBD2 (6 bases). Germline-derived CDR1 and CDR2 are SEHNR and FQNEAQ (reference sequence). V lost 6 bases and J lost 3, with 15 bases in between. This CDR3 spans 15 amino acids. CDR3 sequence (DNA): TGTGCCAGCAGGGAACTAGCTAATAACTACAATGAGCAGTTCTTC. This encodes CASRELANNYNEQFF.

This clonotype has a count of ten or more. The chain combines TRBV29-1 with TRBJ1-1, with D maybe TRBD1 (6 bases). The germline V gene encodes CDR1 SQVTM and CDR2 ANQGSEA. The CDR3 runs 17 residues. Trimming shortened V by 0 bases and J by 1 base, and 18 bases separated the two germline ends. For the CDR3, the DNA is TGCAGCGTTGAAGAGGACTGGGCCCAGACAGGGAACACTGAAGCTTTCTTT. Protein product: CSVEEDWAQTGNTEAFF.

This clonotype was detected many times. The chain links TRBV6-2 or TRBV6-3 to TRBJ2-2; 9 nucleotides agree with TRBD2. The CDR3 consists of 17 residues. J was trimmed by 3 bases and V by 5 bases; bases with no gene match: 10. The V gene's germline CDR1 is MNHEY and CDR2 SVGEGT. The CDR3 DNA sequence: TGTGCCAGCAGTAACGCGGGAGGGGAGGTTTACACCGGGGAGCTGTTTTTT. The encoded protein is CASSNAGGEVYTGELFF.

In its sample, this clonotype was seen many times. The gene calls are TRBV7-2 and TRBJ2-7; 9 bases are shared with TRBD1. The junction had 7 bases not matched to a gene; V was cut back by 5 bases and J by 5 bases. This CDR3 has 14 residues. Germline CDR1 reads SGHTA; CDR2 reads FQGNSA. In DNA, the CDR3 is TGTGCCAGCAGCCCACGGAGGACAGGGGACGAGCAGTACTTC. Translating gives CASSPRRTGDEQYF.

CDR3 in amino acids: CASSLWLQEEAFF. The CDR3 DNA follows: TGCGCCAGCAGCTTGTGGTTGCAGGAGGAAGCTTTCTTT. This chain connects TRBV5-1 to TRBJ1-1; D gene unclear. This CDR3 spans 13 amino acids. The V and J ends lost 1 base and 8 bases respectively, with 12 bases between them. Germline CDR1 and CDR2: SGHRS and YFSETQ.

Worth noting for this clonotype: One base away lies a much larger clone, so this may be a sequencing read error. CDR3 in amino acids: CRAEGGFTGTQYF. CDR3 DNA: TGCAGGGCGGAGGGAGGATTCACAGGTACGCAGTATTTT. The chain has TRBV20-1 and TRBJ2-3; D may be TRBD2 (6 bases). CDR1 is DFQATT and CDR2 is SNEGSKA in the germline V gene (reference sequence). The CDR3 contains 13 residues.

Regarding this clonotype: Being one base from a much bigger clone, this may be a read error. This chain joins TRBV6-2 or TRBV6-3 and TRBJ2-3; D might be TRBD2 (6 bases). The length of the CDR3 is 12 residues. Germline V gene lookup returns CDR1 MNHEY and CDR2 SVGEGT. The CDR3 sequence is CASSYARGTQFF. The CDR3 bases are TGTGCCAGCAGTTACGCGCGGGGTACGCAGTTTTTT.

The J gene is TRBJ2-7, the V gene TRBV11-2; D uncertain. The V end was cut by 3 bases, the J end by 3 bases, with 9 bases between. The CDR3 covers 13 residues. Germline CDR1 is SGHAT and CDR2 is FQNNGV. The CDR3 DNA is TGTGCCAGCAGCTTGTCCCCGAGCTACGAGCAGTACTTC. Amino acid sequence: CASSLSPSYEQYF.

This clonotype was seen many times. The chain links TRBV7-2 to TRBJ2-3; a possible D gene is TRBD1 (6 bases). Germline V gene data show CDR1 as SGHTA and CDR2 as FQGNSA. CDR3 length: 16 amino acids. The V and J ends lost 5 bases and 0 bases respectively, with 15 bases between them. CDR3 coding DNA: TGTGCCAGCAGCCGTACAGGGCTAAGTAGCACAGATACGCAGTATTTT. Translating gives CASSRTGLSSTDTQYF.

This clonotype showed up just a few times. CDR3 in amino acids: CASSLFQGAYEQYF. Written as DNA, the CDR3 is TGCGCCAGCAGCTTGTTCCAGGGAGCCTACGAGCAGTACTTC. V usage is TRBV5-1 and J usage is TRBJ2-7; TRBD1 or TRBD2 may be the D gene (5 bases each). The ends were cut back, 1 base at V and 2 bases at J, with 10 bases in the middle. CDR1 SGHRS and CDR2 YFSETQ come from the germline V gene. The CDR3 totals 14 residues.

The chain has TRBV20-1 and TRBJ1-1; 7 bases match TRBD1. Trimming at V came to 4 bases and at J to 5 bases, leaving 10 bases not matched to a gene. Germline values: CDR1 DFQATT, CDR2 SNEGSKA (reference sequence). The CDR3 length is 14 residues. In DNA, the CDR3 is TGCAGTGCTAACCCGACAGGGAAAGAGACTGAAGCTTTCTTT. This codes for CSANPTGKETEAFF.

This clonotype was detected only a few times. The chain's CDR3 is CASSLTGGGSEQYF. The CDR3, as DNA: TGTGCCAGCAGCTTAACTGGGGGGGGTAGCGAGCAGTACTTC. V is TRBV7-3 and J is TRBJ2-7; TRBD2 agrees at 7 bases. The CDR3 is made up of 14 amino acids. The germline V gene has CDR1 SGHTA and CDR2 FQGTGA. After removal of 0 bases from V and 6 bases from J, the junction contained 5 bases not matched to a gene. Based on the CDR3 plus reference TRBV7-3 and TRBJ2-7, the full variable domain is GAGVSQTPSNKVTEKGKYVELRCDPISGHTALYWYRQSLGQGPEFLIYFQGTGAADDSGLPNDRFFAVRPEGSVSTLKIQRTERGDSAVYLCASSLTGGGSEQYFGPGTRLTVT.

A few counts support this clonotype. V and J are TRBV5-1 and TRBJ2-7; D possibly corresponds to TRBD1 (6 bases). Trimming cost V 2 bases and J 0 bases, with 15 bases left between them. The CDR3 consists of 16 residues. Germline CDR1 is SGHRS and CDR2 is YFSETQ. DNA for the CDR3: TGCGCCAGCAGCTTCACATCACAGGGCTCCTCCTACGAGCAGTACTTC. Protein sequence: CASSFTSQGSSYEQYF. Variable domain in full (rest from reference TRBV5-1 and TRBJ2-7): KAGVTQTPRYLIKTRGQQVTLSCSPISGHRSVSWYQQTPGQGLQFLFEYFSETQRNKGNFPGRFSGRQFSNSRSEMNVSTLELGDSALYLCASSFTSQGSSYEQYFGPGTRLTVT.

The chain combines TRBV2 with TRBJ1-2; 11 nucleotides align to TRBD1. The CDR3 is 14 residues long. V dropped 4 bases and J dropped 4; count of bases not matched to a gene: 2. CDR1 and CDR2 from the germline V gene are SNHLY and FYNNEI. The CDR3 loop is CASSGTGGAYGYTF. CDR3 nucleotides: TGTGCCAGCAGTGGGACAGGGGGCGCCTATGGCTACACCTTC. Together with reference TRBV2 and TRBJ1-2, the CDR3 gives the full variable domain: EPEVTQTPSHQVTQMGQEVILRCVPISNHLYFYWYRQILGQKVEFLVSFYNNEISEKSEIFDDQFSVERPDGSNFTLKIRSTKLEDSAMYFCASSGTGGAYGYTFGSGTRLTVV.

The chain uses TRBV4-3 and TRBJ2-1; a possible D gene is TRBD2 (5 bases). In germline, CDR1 is LGHNA, CDR2 YSLEER. The CDR3 is 17 amino acids. Trimming stripped 0 bases from V and 0 bases from J, with 12 bases between. The CDR3 loop reads CASSQDYGKSSYNEQFF. Written as DNA, the CDR3 is TGCGCCAGCAGCCAAGATTACGGGAAGAGCTCCTACAATGAGCAGTTCTTC.

As for this clonotype: A much larger clone is a single base away; this may be a read error. The V gene is TRBV4-3, the J gene TRBJ2-7; D is perhaps TRBD2 (6 bases). The CDR3 is made up of 12 amino acids. Trimming stripped 5 bases from V and 6 bases from J, with 11 bases between. Germline V CDR1 and CDR2: LGHNA, YSLEER. The CDR3 is CASSVRGGEQYF. CDR3 bases: TGCGCCAGCAGCGTACGGGGAGGCGAGCAGTACTTC.

Concerning this clonotype itself: As the CDR3 is not closed by the conserved phenylalanine or tryptophan, this likely results from a read error. The chain joins TRBV6-5 to TRBJ1-1; D gene ambiguous. Germline CDR1 MNHEY, CDR2 SVGAGI. The CDR3 contains 14 residues. Trimming pared 5 bases from V and 0 bases from J, leaving 10 bases between. CDR3 sequence: CASSLARMNTEAFS. The CDR3 bases are TGTGCCAGCAGTCTCGCGAGGATGAACACTGAAGCTTTCTCT.

Concerning this clonotype itself: A much more abundant neighbour one base away suggests this may be a read error. The J gene is TRBJ2-2, the V gene TRBV5-6, with D perhaps given as TRBD1 or TRBD2 (5 bases each). This CDR3 comprises 13 residues. Germline CDR1 reads SGHDT; CDR2 reads YYEEEE. The CDR3 protein is CASRLGTAGELFF. The CDR3 DNA sequence: TGTGCCAGCCGCTTGGGGACGGCCGGGGAGCTGTTTTTT.